A single sample gave rise to the 11 T cell receptor beta chains below, sequenced in a study of regulatory T cells in long-lasting Graves disease. The sample's time point: newly diagnosed GD, antithyroid drugs for less than 3 months. The TCR library was prepared using RNA isolated from PBMCs. Relying on iRepertoire HTBI primers and Arm-PCR of CDR3 regions, the team built TCR beta libraries. TCRdb reanalysed the multiplex PCR reads using MiXCR and keeps one entry per CDR3 protein. The sample carries more than 300,000 distinct CDR3 sequences, about 10% recorded once. This same sample was also taken into another study, of T cells in Graves' hyperthyroidism and ophthalmopathy.

The sequencing here drew on peripheral blood mononuclear cells (PBMCs), taken at new diagnosis, from a patient treated with antithyroid drugs. The receptors shown here come from a woman younger than 30 with Graves disease.

This clonotype has more than one count but fewer than ten. The chain is built from TRBV30 and TRBJ2-3; D is perhaps TRBD1 (5 bases). CDR3 length: 13 residues. Between the trimmed V and J ends, which lost 3 bases and 1 base, there was a span of 8 bases. Looked up from germline, CDR1 is GTSNPN and CDR2 is SVGIG (reference sequence). This CDR3 is CAWSQGRTDTQYF. CDR3 bases: TGTGCCTGGAGCCAGGGCCGCACAGATACGCAGTATTTT. The whole variable domain, filled in from reference TRBV30 and TRBJ2-3, reads SQTIHQWPATLVQPVGSPLSLECTVEGTSNPNLYWYRQAAGRGLQLLFYSVGIGQISSEVPQNLSASRPQDRQFILSSKKLLLSDSGFYLCAWSQGRTDTQYFGPGTRLTVL.

Turning to this clonotype: The junction and the germline gene differ at one end; a read error may be behind it. The V gene is TRBV5-1, the J gene TRBJ1-3; tentative D call: TRBD1 (6 bases). CDR1 is SGHRS and CDR2 is YFSETQ in the germline V gene. CDR3 length: 16 amino acids. CDR3 loop: CASRLEGGSSGNTIYF. CDR3 coding DNA: TGCGCCAGCAGATTGGAGGGGGGCAGCTCTGGAAACACCATATATTTT.

This chain links TRBV27 with TRBJ1-1; no definite D call. V was clipped by 6 bases and J by 0 bases, with 11 bases between them. Germline-derived CDR1 and CDR2 are MNHEY and SMNVEV (reference sequence). The CDR3 loop spans 14 amino acids. The CDR3 reads CASSRSPMNTEAFF. For the CDR3, the DNA is TGTGCCAGCAGCCGATCCCCGATGAACACTGAAGCTTTCTTT.

This clonotype showed up many times. CDR3 residues: CASRTVSSTDTQYF. CDR3 sequence (DNA): TGTGCCAGCAGGACAGTTTCTAGCACAGATACGCAGTATTTT. The rearrangement links TRBV7-2 to TRBJ2-3; TRBD1 might be the D (5 bases). CDR1 and CDR2 from the germline V gene are SGHTA and FQGNSA. This CDR3 has 14 amino acids. Between the trimmed V and J ends, which lost 6 bases and 0 bases, there was a span of 10 bases.

CDR3 amino acids: CASSIDGTEAFF. The CDR3, as DNA: TGTGCCAGTAGTATAGACGGGACTGAAGCTTTCTTT. This chain links TRBV19 with TRBJ1-1; D call uncertain. V lost 0 bases to trimming and J lost 5 bases, with 4 bases between them. CDR1 is LNHDA and CDR2 is SQIVND in the germline V gene (reference sequence). This CDR3 spans 12 amino acids.

This clonotype was picked up many times. The chain couples TRBV2 to TRBJ2-7; D gene uncertain. The germline CDR1 and CDR2 sequences are SNHLY and FYNNEI. This CDR3 comprises 16 residues. Trimming removed 1 base from V and 2 bases from J, with 15 bases in between. CDR3 sequence reads: CASSEGDGRLAYEQYV. The CDR3 nucleotides read TGTGCCAGCAGTGAAGGTGACGGACGGTTGGCCTACGAGCAGTACGTC.

This clonotype was found many times. The rearrangement joins TRBV7-2 to TRBJ1-2; perhaps TRBD1 as D (6 bases). V gave up 4 bases and J gave up 7 bases, with 13 bases separating them. This CDR3 region has 13 residues. Germline V gene data show CDR1 as SGHTA and CDR2 as FQGNSA. CDR3 coding DNA: TGTGCCAGCAGCTATCACAGGGATAGTGGCTACACCTTC. Encoded protein: CASSYHRDSGYTF.

This clonotype was picked up many times. This chain joins TRBV28 and TRBJ2-1, with 11 bases lining up with TRBD2. This CDR3 has 18 amino acids. The trim removed 7 bases at V and 5 bases at J, leaving 16 bases unmatched. Germline V gene data show CDR1 as MDHEN and CDR2 as SYDVKM. CDR3 loop: CASTLRPRLAGPNNEQFF. The CDR3 DNA follows: TGTGCCAGCACCCTCCGACCTAGACTAGCGGGGCCAAACAATGAGCAGTTCTTC.

This clonotype appeared a few times. The V call is TRBV7-2, the J call TRBJ2-1, with 9 bases matching TRBD1. Germline trimming cut 5 bases from V and 5 bases from J; bases unmatched to any gene: 4. The CDR3 totals 14 residues. CDR1 and CDR2 (germline): SGHTA, FQGNSA. The CDR3 spells CASSTWTGDNEQFF. CDR3 DNA sequence: TGTGCCAGCAGCACCTGGACAGGGGACAATGAGCAGTTCTTC.

Turning to this clonotype: This probably arose from a read error, given a far larger clone one base away. Here the CDR3 reads CACSPHTLAGGSREDTQYF. The CDR3 bases are TGTGCCTGCAGTCCCCACACCCTAGCGGGAGGGTCCCGGGAGGATACGCAGTATTTT. The chain links TRBV28 to TRBJ2-1, with 12 nucleotides matching TRBD2. The end of the DNA aligns better with TRBJ2-3, so the J call may be wrong. Germline CDR1 is MDHEN and CDR2 is SYDVKM. The CDR3 consists of 19 residues.

The V call is TRBV9, the J call TRBJ1-3; D is ambiguous. This CDR3 contains 15 residues. Germline-derived CDR1 and CDR2 are SGDLS and YYNGEE. V was clipped by 0 bases and J by 0 bases, with 7 bases between them. CDR3 loop: CASSVDGGSGNTIYF. The DNA for the CDR3 is TGTGCCAGCAGCGTAGACGGAGGCTCTGGAAACACCATATATTTT.